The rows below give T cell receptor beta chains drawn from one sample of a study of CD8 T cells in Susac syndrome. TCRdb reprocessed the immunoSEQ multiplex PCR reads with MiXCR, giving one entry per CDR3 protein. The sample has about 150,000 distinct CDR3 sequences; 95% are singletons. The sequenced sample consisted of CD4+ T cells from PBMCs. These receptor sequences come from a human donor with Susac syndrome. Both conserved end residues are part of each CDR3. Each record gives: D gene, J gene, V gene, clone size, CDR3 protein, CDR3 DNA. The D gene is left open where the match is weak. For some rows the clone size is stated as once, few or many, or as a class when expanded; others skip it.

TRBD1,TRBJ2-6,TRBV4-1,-,CASSQVTGQGYNVLTF,TGCGCCAGCAGCCAAGTTACGGGACAGGGGTACAACGTCCTGACTTTC
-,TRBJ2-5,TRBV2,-,CASSERSIYQETQYF,TGTGCCAGCAGTGAAAGGTCTATCTACCAAGAGACCCAGTACTTC
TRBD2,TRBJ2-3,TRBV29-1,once,CSVLGLLTDTQYF,TGCAGCGTTTTGGGACTACTCACAGATACGCAGTATTTT
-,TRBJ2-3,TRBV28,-,CASRPGQIGTDTQYF,TGTGCCAGCAGACCTGGACAAATCGGGACAGATACGCAGTATTTT
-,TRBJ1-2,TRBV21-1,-,CASSKLGRFYGYTF,TGTGCCAGCAGCAAACTGGGCAGATTCTATGGCTACACCTTC
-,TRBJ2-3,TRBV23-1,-,CASQPRNTQYF,TGCGCCAGCCAACCGCGGAATACGCAGTATTTT
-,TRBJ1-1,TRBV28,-,CASSTPVVTEAFF,TGTGCCAGCAGTACCCCTGTGGTCACTGAAGCTTTCTTT
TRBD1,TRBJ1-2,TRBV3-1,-,CASSQSGPGQYGYTF,TGTGCCAGCAGCCAATCCGGACCGGGACAGTATGGCTACACCTTC
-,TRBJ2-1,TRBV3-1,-,CASSQGLENNEQFF,TGTGCCAGCAGCCAAGGACTAGAGAACAATGAGCAGTTCTTC
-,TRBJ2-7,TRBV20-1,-,CSARAIDPYEQYF,TGCAGTGCCAGGGCTATCGACCCCTACGAGCAGTACTTC
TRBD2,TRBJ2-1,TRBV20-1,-,CSARYQRGGFRGEQFF,TGCAGTGCTAGATATCAGCGGGGGGGATTCCGTGGTGAGCAGTTCTTC
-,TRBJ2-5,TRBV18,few,CASSPSQETQYF,TGTGCCAGCTCCCCCTCCCAAGAGACCCAGTACTTC
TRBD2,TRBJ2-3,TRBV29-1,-,CSVVSSGRTDTQYF,TGCAGCGTTGTTTCTAGCGGGAGGACAGATACGCAGTATTTT
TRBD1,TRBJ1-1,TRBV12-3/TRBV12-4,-,CASSLYRGRTEAFF,TGTGCCAGCAGTTTATACAGGGGGAGGACTGAAGCTTTCTTT
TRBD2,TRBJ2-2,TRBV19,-,CASTRSGGHTGELFF,TGTGCCAGCACCCGGAGCGGGGGACACACCGGGGAGCTGTTTTTT
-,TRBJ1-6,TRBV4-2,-,CASSQAGALNSPLHF,TGTGCCAGCAGCCAAGCGGGTGCCCTCAATTCACCCCTCCACTTT
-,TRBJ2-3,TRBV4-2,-,CASSHWDWAGGTDTQYF,TGTGCCAGCAGCCACTGGGATTGGGCAGGGGGCACAGATACGCAGTATTTT
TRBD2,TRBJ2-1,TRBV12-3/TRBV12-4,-,CASSLWLAGKNEQFF,TGTGCCAGCAGTTTGTGGCTAGCGGGGAAGAATGAGCAGTTCTTC
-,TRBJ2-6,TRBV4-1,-,CASSQGPGISGANVLTF,TGCGCCAGCAGCCAAGGCCCCGGGATTTCTGGGGCCAACGTCCTGACTTTC
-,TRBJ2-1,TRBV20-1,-,CSASNAAGLPNEQFF,TGCAGTGCTAGTAACGCGGCAGGTCTACCCAATGAGCAGTTCTTC
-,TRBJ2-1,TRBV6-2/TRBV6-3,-,CASTYEARAGNEQFF,TGTGCCAGCACCTACGAGGCAAGGGCCGGCAATGAGCAGTTCTTC
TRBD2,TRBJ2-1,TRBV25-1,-,CASIPPGGAYNEQFF,TGTGCCAGCATCCCTCCGGGGGGGGCCTACAATGAGCAGTTCTTC
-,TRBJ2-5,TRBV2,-,CAAALGNLETQYF,TGTGCCGCAGCACTCGGAAACCTAGAGACCCAGTACTTC
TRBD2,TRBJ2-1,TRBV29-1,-,CSVETGTSGHEQFF,TGCAGCGTTGAAACCGGGACTAGCGGGCATGAGCAGTTCTTC
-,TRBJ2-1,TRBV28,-,CASSFVTSYYNEQFF,TGTGCCAGCAGTTTCGTGACGTCCTACTACAATGAGCAGTTCTTC
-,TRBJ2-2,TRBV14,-,CASSQDLGGELFF,TGTGCCAGCAGCCAAGACTTGGGCGGGGAGCTGTTTTTT
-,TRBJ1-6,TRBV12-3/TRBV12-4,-,CASRLTRNSPLHF,TGTGCCAGCAGGCTTACAAGAAATTCACCCCTCCACTTT
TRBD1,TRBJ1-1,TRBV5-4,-,CASSGSGQMNTEAFF,TGTGCCAGCAGCGGATCGGGACAGATGAACACTGAAGCTTTCTTT
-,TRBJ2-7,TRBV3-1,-,CASSQAVDEQYF,TGTGCCAGCAGCCAAGCCGTCGACGAGCAGTACTTC
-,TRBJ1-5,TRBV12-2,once,CASRLVCGMGQPQHF,TGTGCAAGTCGCTTAGTTTGTGGGATGGGTCAGCCCCAGCATTTT
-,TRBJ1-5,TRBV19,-,CASSIGLGPQHF,TGTGCCAGTAGTATAGGTCTAGGGCCCCAGCATTTT
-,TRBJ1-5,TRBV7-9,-,CASSLDLGLNQPQHF,TGTGCCAGCAGCTTAGATTTGGGTCTCAATCAGCCCCAGCATTTT
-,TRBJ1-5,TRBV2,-,CASSDRGVGQPQHF,TGTGCCAGCAGTGACAGGGGAGTGGGTCAGCCCCAGCATTTT
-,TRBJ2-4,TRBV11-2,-,CASSPSLGKNIQYF,TGTGCCAGCAGCCCATCCTTGGGCAAAAACATTCAGTACTTC
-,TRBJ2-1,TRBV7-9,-,CASRRGDSFSYNEQFF,TGTGCCAGCAGGAGAGGTGACTCGTTCTCCTACAATGAGCAGTTCTTC
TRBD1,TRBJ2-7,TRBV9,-,CASSPAPGTGLRNEQYF,TGTGCCAGCAGCCCAGCCCCCGGGACAGGGCTAAGGAACGAGCAGTACTTC
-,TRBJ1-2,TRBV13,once,CASSRREEGGYTF,TGTGCCAGCAGCCGACGGGAAGAGGGCGGCTACACCTTC
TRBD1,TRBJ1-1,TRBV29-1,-,CSGLGGANTEAFF,TGCAGCGGCCTAGGGGGCGCAAACACTGAAGCTTTCTTT
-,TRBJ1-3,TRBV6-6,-,CASSYGTDTRGNTIYF,TGTGCCAGCAGTTACGGGACTGACACCCGTGGAAACACCATATATTTT
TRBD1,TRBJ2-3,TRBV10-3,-,CATLDRGLTDTQYF,TGTGCCACCCTTGACAGGGGGCTAACAGATACGCAGTATTTT
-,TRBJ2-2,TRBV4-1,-,CASQSTGELFF,TGCGCCAGCCAGAGCACCGGGGAGCTGTTTTTT
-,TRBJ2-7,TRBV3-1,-,CATQRGQSYEQYF,TGTGCCACCCAGAGAGGACAGTCCTACGAGCAGTACTTC
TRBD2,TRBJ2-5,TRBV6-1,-,CASRMTSGTRKTQYF,TGTGCCAGCAGGATGACTAGCGGGACGAGAAAGACCCAGTACTTC
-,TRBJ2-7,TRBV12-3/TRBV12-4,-,CASSFPGQDEQYF,TGTGCCAGCAGTTTCCCGGGGCAGGACGAGCAGTACTTC
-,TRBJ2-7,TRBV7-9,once,CASSLEVYEQYF,TGTGCCAGCAGCTTAGAGGTTTACGAGCAGTACTTC
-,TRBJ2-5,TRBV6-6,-,CASSYSGLQETQYF,TGTGCCAGCAGTTACTCAGGTCTGCAAGAGACCCAGTACTTC
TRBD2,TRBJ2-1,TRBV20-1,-,CSASPGTSLNNEQFF,TGCAGTGCTTCCCCGGGGACTAGCCTCAACAATGAGCAGTTCTTC
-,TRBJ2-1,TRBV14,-,CASSQPTGAVSEQFF,TGTGCCAGCAGCCAACCAACAGGTGCCGTCTCTGAGCAGTTCTTC